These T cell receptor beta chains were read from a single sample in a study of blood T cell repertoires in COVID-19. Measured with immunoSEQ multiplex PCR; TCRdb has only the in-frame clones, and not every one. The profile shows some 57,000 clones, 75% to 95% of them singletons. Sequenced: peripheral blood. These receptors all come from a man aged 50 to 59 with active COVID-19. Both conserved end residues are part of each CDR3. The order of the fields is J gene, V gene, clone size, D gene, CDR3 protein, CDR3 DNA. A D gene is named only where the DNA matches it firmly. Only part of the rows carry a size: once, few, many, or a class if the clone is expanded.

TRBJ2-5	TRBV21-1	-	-	CASSGRAEGRETQYF	TGTGCCAGCAGCGGCCGGGCCGAGGGTCGAGAGACCCAGTACTTC
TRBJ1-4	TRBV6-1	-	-	CASSEGPANEKLFF	TGTGCCAGCAGTGAAGGGCCCGCTAATGAAAAACTGTTTTTT
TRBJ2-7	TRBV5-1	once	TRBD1	CASSLRDRGNEQYF	TGCGCCAGCAGCCTGAGGGACAGGGGTAACGAGCAGTACTTC
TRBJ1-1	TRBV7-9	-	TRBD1	CASSPGDREGKAFF	TGTGCCAGCAGCCCCGGGGACAGGGAAGGGAAAGCTTTCTTT
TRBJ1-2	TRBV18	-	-	CASSPGSGVVGYTF	TGTGCCAGCTCACCAGGGTCAGGGGTGGTTGGCTACACCTTC
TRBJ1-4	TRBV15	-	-	CATSRDSSGNEKLFF	TGTGCCACCAGCAGAGATAGTTCAGGGAATGAAAAACTGTTTTTT
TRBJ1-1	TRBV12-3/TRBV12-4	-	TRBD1	CASSLRTGVVAFF	TGTGCCAGCAGTCTTCGGACAGGGGTGGTAGCTTTCTTT
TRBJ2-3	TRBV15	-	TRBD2	CATRDGGGLFTDTQYF	TGTGCCACCAGGGACGGGGGGGGCCTTTTCACAGATACGCAGTATTTT
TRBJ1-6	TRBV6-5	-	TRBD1	CASRTGQGFNSPLHF	TGTGCCAGCAGAACGGGACAGGGCTTCAATTCACCCCTCCACTTT
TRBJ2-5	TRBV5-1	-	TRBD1	CASSLGLGSLDREKETQYF	TGCGCCAGCAGCTTGGGGCTAGGTTCCCTGGACAGGGAGAAAGAGACCCAGTACTTC
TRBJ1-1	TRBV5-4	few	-	CASSTSNGYTEAFF	TGTGCCAGCAGCACATCTAACGGGTACACTGAAGCTTTCTTT
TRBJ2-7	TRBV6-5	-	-	CASSYRGRTSYEQYF	TGTGCCAGCAGTTACCGGGGGAGAACCTCCTACGAGCAGTACTTC
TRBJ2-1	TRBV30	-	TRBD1	CAWSGQGYEQFF	TGTGCCTGGAGTGGACAGGGATATGAGCAGTTCTTC
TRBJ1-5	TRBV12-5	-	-	CASGLVVDTSSQPQHF	TGTGCTAGTGGTTTGGTAGTGGACACTAGCAGTCAGCCCCAGCATTTT
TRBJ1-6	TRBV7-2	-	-	CASSLSNSPLHF	TGTGCCAGCAGCCTCAGTAATTCACCCCTCCACTTT
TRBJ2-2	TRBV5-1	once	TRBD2	CASSLTSGGITGELFF	TGCGCCAGCAGCCTGACTAGCGGGGGAATCACCGGGGAGCTGTTTTTT
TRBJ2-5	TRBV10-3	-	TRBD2	CAISEPRAGEETQYF	TGTGCCATCAGTGAGCCGAGGGCGGGAGAAGAGACCCAGTACTTC
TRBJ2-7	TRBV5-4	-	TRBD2	CASSLPGGSSYEQYF	TGTGCCAGCAGCTTACCGGGGGGAAGCTCCTACGAGCAGTACTTC
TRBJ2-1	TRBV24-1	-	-	CATSDSLRASSEQFF	TGTGCCACCAGTGATTCCCTGAGAGCGAGTTCTGAGCAGTTCTTC
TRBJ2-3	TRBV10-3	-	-	CAIKINSFPDTQYF	TGTGCCATCAAAATAAATAGCTTCCCAGATACGCAGTATTTT
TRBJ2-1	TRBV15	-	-	CATNNDRRPESYNEQFF	TGTGCCACCAACAACGACAGGCGACCAGAGTCCTACAATGAGCAGTTCTTC
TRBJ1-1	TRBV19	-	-	CASSDTLGGLGNTEAFF	TGTGCCAGTAGTGACACCCTGGGCGGACTCGGGAACACTGAAGCTTTCTTT
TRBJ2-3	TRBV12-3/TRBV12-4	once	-	CASRYHVEAAQYF	TGTGCCAGCAGATACCATGTAGAAGCTGCGCAGTATTTT
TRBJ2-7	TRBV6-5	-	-	CATKTDRNYEQYF	TGTGCCACCAAGACCGACAGAAACTACGAGCAGTACTTC
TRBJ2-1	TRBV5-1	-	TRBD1	CASSWTGGGNEQFF	TGCGCCAGCAGCTGGACAGGGGGCGGAAATGAGCAGTTCTTC
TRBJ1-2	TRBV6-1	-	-	CASSEGTSQGYTF	TGTGCCAGCAGTGAGGGGACATCCCAGGGCTACACCTTC
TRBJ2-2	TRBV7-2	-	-	CASSRSSGNTGELFF	TGTGCCAGCAGTCGCTCCAGCGGGAACACCGGGGAGCTGTTTTTT